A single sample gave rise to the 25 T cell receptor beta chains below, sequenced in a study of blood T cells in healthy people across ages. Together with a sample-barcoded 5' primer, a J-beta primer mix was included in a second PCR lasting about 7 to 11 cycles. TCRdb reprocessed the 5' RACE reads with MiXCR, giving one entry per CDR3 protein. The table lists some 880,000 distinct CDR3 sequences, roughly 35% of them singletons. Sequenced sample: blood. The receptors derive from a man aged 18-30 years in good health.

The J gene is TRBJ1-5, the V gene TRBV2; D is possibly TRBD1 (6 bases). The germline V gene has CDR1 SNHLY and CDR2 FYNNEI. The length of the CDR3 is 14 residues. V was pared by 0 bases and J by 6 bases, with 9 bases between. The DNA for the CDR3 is TGTGCCAGCAGTGAAGCGATAGGGGGTCAGCCCCAGCATTTT. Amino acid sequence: CASSEAIGGQPQHF.

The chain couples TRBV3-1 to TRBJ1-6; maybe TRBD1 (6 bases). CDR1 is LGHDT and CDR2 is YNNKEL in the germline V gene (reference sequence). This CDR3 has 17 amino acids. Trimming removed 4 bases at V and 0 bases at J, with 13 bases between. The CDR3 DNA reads TGTGCCAGCAGCCGACCCCAAGGGGGCTCCTATAATTCACCCCTCCACTTT. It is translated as CASSRPQGGSYNSPLHF.

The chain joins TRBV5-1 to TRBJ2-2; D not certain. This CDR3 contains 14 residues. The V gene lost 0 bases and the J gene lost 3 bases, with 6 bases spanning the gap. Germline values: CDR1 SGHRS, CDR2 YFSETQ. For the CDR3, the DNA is TGCGCCAGCAGCTTGGAGCTAGACACCGGGGAGCTGTTTTTT. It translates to CASSLELDTGELFF. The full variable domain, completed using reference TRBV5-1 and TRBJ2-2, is KAGVTQTPRYLIKTRGQQVTLSCSPISGHRSVSWYQQTPGQGLQFLFEYFSETQRNKGNFPGRFSGRQFSNSRSEMNVSTLELGDSALYLCASSLELDTGELFFGEGSRLTVL.

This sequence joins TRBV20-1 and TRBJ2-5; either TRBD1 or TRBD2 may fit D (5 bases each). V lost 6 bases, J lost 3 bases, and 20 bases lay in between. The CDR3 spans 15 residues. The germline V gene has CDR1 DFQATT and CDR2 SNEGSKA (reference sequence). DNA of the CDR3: TGCAGTGCCCCACCTGGGACCGATCTCAAAGAGACCCAGTACTTC. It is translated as CSAPPGTDLKETQYF.

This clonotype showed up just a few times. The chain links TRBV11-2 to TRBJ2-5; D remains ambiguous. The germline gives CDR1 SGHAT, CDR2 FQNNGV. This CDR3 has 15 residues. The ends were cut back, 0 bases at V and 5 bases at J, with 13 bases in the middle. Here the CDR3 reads CASSLDGVVQETQYF. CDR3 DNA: TGTGCCAGCAGCTTAGATGGGGTAGTCCAGGAGACCCAGTACTTC.

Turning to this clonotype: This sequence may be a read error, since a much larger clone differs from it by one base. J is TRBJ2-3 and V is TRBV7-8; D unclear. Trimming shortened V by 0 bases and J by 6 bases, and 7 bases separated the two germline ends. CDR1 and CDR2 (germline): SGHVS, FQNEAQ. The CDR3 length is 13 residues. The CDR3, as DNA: TGTGCCAGCAGCTTAGCTGCTTTTGATACGCAGTATTTT. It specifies CASSLAAFDTQYF.

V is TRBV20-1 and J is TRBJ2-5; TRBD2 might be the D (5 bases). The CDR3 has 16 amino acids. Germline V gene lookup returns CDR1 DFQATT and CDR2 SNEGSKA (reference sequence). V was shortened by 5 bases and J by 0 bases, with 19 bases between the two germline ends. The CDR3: CSASNDQRGYQETQYF. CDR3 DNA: TGCAGTGCTTCAAACGACCAAAGAGGGTACCAAGAGACCCAGTACTTC.

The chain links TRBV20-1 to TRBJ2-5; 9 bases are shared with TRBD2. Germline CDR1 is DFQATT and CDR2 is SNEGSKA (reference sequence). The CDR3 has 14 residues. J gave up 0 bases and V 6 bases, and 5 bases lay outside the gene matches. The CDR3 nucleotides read TGCAGTGCCCCGCGGGGGGGAAACCAAGAGACCCAGTACTTC. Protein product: CSAPRGGNQETQYF.

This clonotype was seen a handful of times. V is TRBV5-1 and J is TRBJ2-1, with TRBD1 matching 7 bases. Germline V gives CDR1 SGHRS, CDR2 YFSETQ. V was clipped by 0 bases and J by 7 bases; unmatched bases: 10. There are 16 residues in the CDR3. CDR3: CASSLANRAGGNEQFF. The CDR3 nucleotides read TGCGCCAGCAGCTTGGCCAATCGGGCAGGGGGAAATGAGCAGTTCTTC.

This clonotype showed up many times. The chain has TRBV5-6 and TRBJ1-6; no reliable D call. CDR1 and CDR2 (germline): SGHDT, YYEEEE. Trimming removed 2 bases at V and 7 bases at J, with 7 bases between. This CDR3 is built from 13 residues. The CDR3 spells CASSLGSNSPLHF. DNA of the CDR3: TGTGCCAGCAGCTTAGGTTCGAATTCACCCCTCCACTTT.

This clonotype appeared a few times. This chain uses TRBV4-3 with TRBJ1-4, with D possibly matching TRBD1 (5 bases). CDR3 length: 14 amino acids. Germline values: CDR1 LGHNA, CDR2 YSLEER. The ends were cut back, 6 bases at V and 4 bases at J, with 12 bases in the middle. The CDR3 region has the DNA TGCGCCAGCAGTCTCAAGAGGGGTAATGAAAAACTGTTTTTT. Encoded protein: CASSLKRGNEKLFF.

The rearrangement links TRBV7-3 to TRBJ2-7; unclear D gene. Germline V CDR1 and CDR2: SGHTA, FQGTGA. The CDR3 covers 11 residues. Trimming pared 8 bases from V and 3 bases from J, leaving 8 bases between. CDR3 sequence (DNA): TGTGCCAGCGGAACACGCTACGAGCAGTACTTC. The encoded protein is CASGTRYEQYF.

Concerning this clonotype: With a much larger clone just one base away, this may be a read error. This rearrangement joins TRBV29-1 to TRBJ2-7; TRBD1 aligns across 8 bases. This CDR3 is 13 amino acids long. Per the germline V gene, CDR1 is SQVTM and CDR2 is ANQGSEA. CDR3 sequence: CSIEDRGSYEQYF. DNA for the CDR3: TGCAGCATTGAAGACAGGGGCTCCTACGAGCAGTACTTC.

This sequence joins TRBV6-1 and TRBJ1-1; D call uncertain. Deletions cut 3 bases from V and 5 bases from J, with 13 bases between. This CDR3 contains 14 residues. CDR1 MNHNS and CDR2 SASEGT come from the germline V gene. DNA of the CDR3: TGTGCCAGCAGTGAGAACAGTCGAGGGACTGAAGCTTTCTTT. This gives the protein CASSENSRGTEAFF.

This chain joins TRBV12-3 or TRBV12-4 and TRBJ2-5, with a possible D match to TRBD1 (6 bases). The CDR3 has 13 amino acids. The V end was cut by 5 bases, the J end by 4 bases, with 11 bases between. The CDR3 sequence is CASSAEGGETQYF. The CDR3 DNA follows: TGTGCCAGCAGTGCAGAAGGGGGAGAGACCCAGTACTTC.

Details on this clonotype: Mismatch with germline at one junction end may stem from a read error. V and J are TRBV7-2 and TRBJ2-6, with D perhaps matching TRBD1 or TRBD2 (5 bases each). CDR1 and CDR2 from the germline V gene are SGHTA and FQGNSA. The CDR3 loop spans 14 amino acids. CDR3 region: CASSPGSGANILTF. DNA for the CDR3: TGTGCCAGCAGCCCGGGATCTGGGGCCAACATCCTGACTTTC.

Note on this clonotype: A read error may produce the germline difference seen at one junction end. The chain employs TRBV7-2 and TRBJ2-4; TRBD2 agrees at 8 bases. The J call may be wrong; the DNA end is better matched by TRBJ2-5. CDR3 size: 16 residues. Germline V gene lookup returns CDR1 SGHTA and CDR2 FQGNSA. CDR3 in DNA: TGTGCCAGCATCTTAGATCCGGGACTAGGCAGAGAGACCCAGTACTTC. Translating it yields CASILDPGLGRETQYF.

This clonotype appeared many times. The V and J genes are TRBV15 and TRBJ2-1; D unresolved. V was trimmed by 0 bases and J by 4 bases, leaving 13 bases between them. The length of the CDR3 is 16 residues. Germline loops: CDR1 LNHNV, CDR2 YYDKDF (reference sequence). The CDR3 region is CATSRENRTRYNEQFF. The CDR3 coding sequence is TGTGCCACCAGCAGAGAAAACCGAACAAGATACAATGAGCAGTTCTTC.

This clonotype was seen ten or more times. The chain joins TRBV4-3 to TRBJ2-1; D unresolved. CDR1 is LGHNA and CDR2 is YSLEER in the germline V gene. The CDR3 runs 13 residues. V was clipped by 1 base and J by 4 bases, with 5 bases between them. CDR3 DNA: TGCGCCAGCAGCCAAGGTCTATACAATGAGCAGTTCTTC. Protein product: CASSQGLYNEQFF.

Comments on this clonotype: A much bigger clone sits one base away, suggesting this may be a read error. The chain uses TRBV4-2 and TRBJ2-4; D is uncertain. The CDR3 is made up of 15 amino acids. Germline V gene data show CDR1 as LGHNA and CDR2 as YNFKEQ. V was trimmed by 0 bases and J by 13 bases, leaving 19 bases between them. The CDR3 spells CASSQEGHSSYKQYF. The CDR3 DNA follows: TGTGCCAGCAGCCAAGAAGGGCACAGCTCCTACAAGCAGTACTTC.

The CDR3, as DNA: TGTGCCAGCAGCGCCAGTCAGGGGGTCGGCAATCAGCCCCAGCATTTT. Amino acids: CASSASQGVGNQPQHF. The chain employs TRBV13 and TRBJ1-5; 7 bases fit TRBD1. Germline CDR1 PRHDT, CDR2 FYEKMQ (reference sequence). This CDR3 has 16 amino acids. V dropped 5 bases and J dropped 2; count of bases not matched to a gene: 9.

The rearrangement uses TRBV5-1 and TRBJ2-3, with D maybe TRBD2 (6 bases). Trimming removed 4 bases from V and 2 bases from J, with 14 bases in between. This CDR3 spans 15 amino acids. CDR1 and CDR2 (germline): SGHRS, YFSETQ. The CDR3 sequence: CASSGLTRYTDTQYF. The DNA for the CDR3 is TGCGCCAGCAGCGGATTGACTAGATACACAGATACGCAGTATTTT.

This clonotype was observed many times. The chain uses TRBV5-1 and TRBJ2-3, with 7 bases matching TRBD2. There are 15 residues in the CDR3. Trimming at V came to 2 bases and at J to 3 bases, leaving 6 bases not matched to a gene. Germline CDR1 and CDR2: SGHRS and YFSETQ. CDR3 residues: CASSFLREGTDTQYF. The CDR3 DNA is TGCGCCAGCAGCTTCTTGAGGGAGGGGACAGATACGCAGTATTTT. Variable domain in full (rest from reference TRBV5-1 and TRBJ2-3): KAGVTQTPRYLIKTRGQQVTLSCSPISGHRSVSWYQQTPGQGLQFLFEYFSETQRNKGNFPGRFSGRQFSNSRSEMNVSTLELGDSALYLCASSFLREGTDTQYFGPGTRLTVL.

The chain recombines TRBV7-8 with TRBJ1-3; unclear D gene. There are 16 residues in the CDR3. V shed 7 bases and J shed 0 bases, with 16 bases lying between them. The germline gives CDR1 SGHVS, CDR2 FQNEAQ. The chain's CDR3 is CASTNGGASSGNTIYF. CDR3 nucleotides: TGTGCCAGCACCAATGGAGGCGCGAGCTCTGGAAACACCATATATTTT.

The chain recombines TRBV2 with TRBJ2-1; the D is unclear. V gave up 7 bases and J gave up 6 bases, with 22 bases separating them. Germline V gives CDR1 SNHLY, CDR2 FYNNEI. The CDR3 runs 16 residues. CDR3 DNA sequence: TGTGCCAGCACCAATCCGGATCTAAAGGCCTGCAATGAGCAGTTCTTC. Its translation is CASTNPDLKACNEQFF.